The 2 T cell receptor beta chains below come from one sample, sequenced in a study of CD8 T cells in ankylosing spondylitis. TCRdb independently ran MiXCR on the 5' RACE reads; one entry per CDR3 protein. The sample contains some 42,000 distinct CDR3 sequences, roughly 2.5% of which appear only once. Material: blood, either unsorted or a sorted T cell fraction (not recorded which). Receptor source: a male donor with ankylosing spondylitis or in good health (not recorded which).

This clonotype was counted many times. The chain employs TRBV9 and TRBJ2-2; D tentatively fits TRBD1 or TRBD2 (5 bases each). The CDR3 is made up of 13 amino acids. Trimming took off 7 bases at V and 4 bases at J, with 11 bases between the two ends. Germline V gives CDR1 SGDLS, CDR2 YYNGEE. CDR3 protein: CASAGAGTGELFF. As DNA, the CDR3 is TGTGCCAGCGCCGGGGCTGGCACCGGGGAGCTGTTTTTT.

This clonotype has ten or more counts. The V and J genes are TRBV9 and TRBJ2-5, with D tentatively TRBD1 (5 bases). This CDR3 comprises 14 residues. Between the trimmed V and J ends, which lost 4 bases and 4 bases, there was a span of 14 bases. The germline gives CDR1 SGDLS, CDR2 YYNGEE. CDR3 in DNA: TGTGCCAGCAGCCTAGGGGTCCAGGGAGAGACCCAGTACTTC. This codes for CASSLGVQGETQYF. Full variable domain (rest looked up from reference TRBV9 and TRBJ2-5): DSGVTQTPKHLITATGQRVTLRCSPRSGDLSVYWYQQSLDQGLQFLIQYYNGEERAKGNILERFSAQQFPDLHSELNLSSLELGDSALYFCASSLGVQGETQYFGPGTRLLVL.